Here is one T cell receptor beta chain with its context. Germline CDR1 reads ENHRY; CDR2 reads SYGVKD. CDR3 length: 14 residues. Trimming stripped 4 bases from V and 5 bases from J, with 14 bases between. TCRdb processed the RT-PCR reads anew with MiXCR; each CDR3 protein has one entry. The sample gives almost 700,000 distinct CDR3 sequences, 14% of which show up once; roughly 3.9% is in the top ten. This chain uses TRBV10-3 with TRBJ1-2; D not resolved. The sequencing sample was made of memory CD4+ T cells from blood. This TCR was recovered from a female donor in good health, serving as a healthy control. In nucleotides, the CDR3 is TGTGCCATCAGTGGGTCCCCCAATGGGTATGGCTACACCTTC. Translating it yields CAISGSPNGYGYTF.